This T cell receptor (beta chain) was profiled in a study of graft-versus-host responses after intestinal transplantation. The J segment lost 0 bases and the V segment lost 3 bases, leaving 5 bases of the junction unmatched. The CDR3 sequence is 15 residues long. Germline assignment: CDR1 GTSNPN and CDR2 SVGIG (reference sequence). Study outcomes and limitations: Recipient marrow showed GvH clones, some seen first in ileum or blood.

TCRdb's copy holds only in-frame clones and misses some; the assay was immunoSEQ multiplex PCR. The table records about 110,000 clones, approximately 92% of them present only once. Worth noting for this clone: Its target is unknown.

This clonotype was sampled from a human donor who received an intestinal transplant. The chain recombines TRBV30 with TRBJ1-5, with TRBD1 matching 7 bases. Sample: unstimulated CD8+ T cells sorted from spleen or lymph node cells, taken before intestinal transplant. The CDR3 region is CAWRQGEHSNQPQHF. The CDR3 nucleotides read TGTGCCTGGAGGCAGGGGGAACATAGCAATCAGCCCCAGCATTTT.